Each of the 30 T cell receptor beta chains below was sequenced from the same sample in a study of OX40 agonist ivuxolimab in advanced cancers. Clones were read by immunoSEQ multiplex PCR, and TCRdb kept only the in-frame ones, dropping some. The repertoire has fewer than 25,000 clones, almost 85% of them found once; the top ten carry about 55%. The sample was CD4+ or CD8+ T cells sorted from blood, taken in a trial of the OX40 agonist ivuxolimab. The receptors originated from an adult with an advanced solid tumor such as melanoma, head and neck, liver or kidney cancer.

The chain combines TRBV29-1 with TRBJ1-1; TRBD1 is a possible D gene (5 bases). Germline CDR1 SQVTM, CDR2 ANQGSEA. The V gene lost 8 bases and the J gene lost 5 bases, with 18 bases spanning the gap. The CDR3 runs to 13 residues. The CDR3 nucleotides read TGCAGCCCAGGTCCCCAGGGAGGGACTGAAGCTTTCTTT. Translated: CSPGPQGGTEAFF.

V is TRBV5-8 and J is TRBJ1-2; D is undetermined. Germline CDR1 is SGHTS and CDR2 is YDEGEE. Trimming cost V 0 bases and J 8 bases, with 17 bases left between them. The CDR3 has 15 residues. This CDR3 reads CASSLGAEGLNGYTF. The CDR3 bases are TGTGCCAGCAGCTTGGGGGCGGAGGGCTTAAACGGCTACACCTTC.

This clone showed up just once. The chain combines TRBV6-6 with TRBJ1-4; 8 bases line up with TRBD1. The junction had 8 bases not matched to a gene; V was cut back by 5 bases and J by 9 bases. The CDR3 contains 14 residues. Germline-derived CDR1 and CDR2 are MNHNY and SVGAGI (reference sequence). The CDR3: CASSTGGAGQKLFF. As DNA, the CDR3 is TGTGCCAGCAGTACAGGGGGAGCGGGGCAAAAACTGTTTTTT.

With regard to this clone: The conserved final phenylalanine or tryptophan is absent from the CDR3, which likely points to a read error. The rearrangement joins TRBV2 to TRBJ1-6, with 9 positions matching TRBD1. The V gene end was trimmed by 6 bases and the J gene end by 6 bases; junction bases not matched to a gene: 6. CDR3 size: 15 residues. Per germline, CDR1 SNHLY and CDR2 FYNNEI. The CDR3 DNA follows: TGTGCCAGCAGCGGAGGACAGGGGCCTAATTCACCCCTCCACTCT. It translates to CASSGGQGPNSPLHS.

This clone was seen only once. The chain combines TRBV9 with TRBJ2-3; maybe TRBD2 (8 bases). The CDR3 is made up of 14 amino acids. V was cut by 3 bases and J by 4 bases, with 12 bases left in between. The V gene's germline CDR1 is SGDLS and CDR2 YYNGEE. In nucleotides, the CDR3 is TGTGCCAGCAGCGCGGGAGGGGGCCCAGATACGCAGTATTTT. This gives the protein CASSAGGGPDTQYF.

The CDR3 nucleotides read TGTGCCATCAGTGAGTCGCTAGTCACAGATACGCAGTATTTT. It codes for CAISESLVTDTQYF. V usage is TRBV10-3 and J usage is TRBJ2-3; D remains unclear. V lost 0 bases and J lost 2, with 6 bases in between. Per the germline V gene, CDR1 is ENHRY and CDR2 is SYGVKD. This CDR3 region has 14 residues.

The table lists this clone with a few counts. The chain has TRBV11-3 and TRBJ1-1, with D perhaps TRBD1 (5 bases). This CDR3 contains 14 residues. Trimming removed 1 base from V and 1 base from J, with 7 bases in between. Germline V lookup: CDR1 SGHNT, CDR2 YENEEA. In DNA form, the CDR3 reads TGTGCCAGCAGCTTAGCAGGGACGAACACTGAAGCTTTCTTT. It translates to CASSLAGTNTEAFF.

CDR3: CASSNTGQEYF. The CDR3, as DNA: TGCGCCAGCAGCAACACGGGACAGGAGTATTTT. The gene calls are TRBV4-1 and TRBJ2-3, with 8 bases fitting TRBD1. With V trimmed by 5 bases and J by 13 bases, 5 bases remained unmatched. Germline loops: CDR1 MGHRA, CDR2 YSYEKL. The CDR3 covers 11 residues.

This sequence joins TRBV27 and TRBJ2-5; 7 bases align to TRBD1. The tail of the sequence fits TRBJ2-7 better, so the J call may be wrong. The CDR3 contains 16 residues. CDR1 is MNHEY and CDR2 is SMNVEV in the germline V gene (reference sequence). CDR3 region: CASSPTGQRNTYEQYF. As DNA, the CDR3 is TGTGCCAGCAGTCCAACGGGACAGCGAAATACCTACGAGCAGTACTTC.

This chain links TRBV6-5 with TRBJ1-5, with D uncertain. V was trimmed by 6 bases and J by 0 bases, leaving 12 bases between them. The CDR3 covers 15 residues. The germline V gene has CDR1 MNHEY and CDR2 SVGAGI. The DNA for the CDR3 is TGTGCCAGCAGCCCTTTTCGAGGTAGCAATCAGCCCCAGCATTTT. It yields the protein CASSPFRGSNQPQHF.

V and J are TRBV10-3 and TRBJ1-4; D unresolved. The CDR3 runs to 14 residues. CDR1 ENHRY and CDR2 SYGVKD come from the germline V gene. Between the trimmed V and J ends, which lost 3 bases and 1 base, there was a span of 6 bases. The CDR3 is CAISETVTNEKLFF. Written as DNA, the CDR3 is TGTGCCATCAGTGAAACGGTAACTAATGAAAAACTGTTTTTT.

This clone has a handful of counts. The chain uses TRBV6-5 and TRBJ2-5; 8 nucleotides agree with TRBD2. V lost 0 bases, J lost 2 bases, and 5 bases stayed unmatched. This CDR3 has 16 amino acids. Germline CDR1 reads MNHEY; CDR2 reads SVGAGI. CDR3 nucleotide sequence: TGTGCCAGCAGTTACTCCGGGAGGGTATGGCAAGAGACCCAGTACTTC. Translating gives CASSYSGRVWQETQYF.

V is TRBV4-1 and J is TRBJ2-7, with 8 bases aligning to TRBD2. The germline CDR1 and CDR2 sequences are MGHRA and YSYEKL. Trimming at V came to 2 bases and at J to 6 bases, leaving 18 bases not matched to a gene. CDR3 length: 18 residues. CDR3 sequence (DNA): TGCGCCAGCAGCCAAAAAGCGGGATTCGGGGCTAGCGGGTCCGAGCAGTACTTC. This sequence encodes CASSQKAGFGASGSEQYF.

The chain combines TRBV27 with TRBJ2-7; D may be TRBD2 (5 bases). V dropped 10 bases and J dropped 6 bases, with 19 bases sitting between them. This CDR3 region has 13 residues. Germline lookup yields CDR1 MNHEY and CDR2 SMNVEV (reference sequence). CDR3: CATSGINLVEQYF. CDR3 in DNA: TGTGCCACCTCGGGGATTAACCTAGTCGAGCAGTACTTC.

This clone has just a few counts. The chain has TRBV19 and TRBJ2-7, with D tentatively TRBD1 or TRBD2 (5 bases each). The CDR3 has 13 amino acids. V gave up 5 bases and J gave up 3 bases, with 11 bases separating them. Germline CDR1 and CDR2: LNHDA and SQIVND (reference sequence). CDR3 DNA sequence: TGTGCCAGTAGTTTCCGGGACGGCTACGAGCAGTACTTC. It codes for CASSFRDGYEQYF.

This clone was observed once. V is TRBV10-1 and J is TRBJ1-1; 7 nucleotides agree with TRBD1. Germline V CDR1 and CDR2: WNHNN, SYGVQD (reference sequence). V trimming: 2 bases; J trimming: 1 base; junction bases outside the gene matches: 1. The CDR3 is made up of 14 amino acids. CDR3 amino acids: CASSETGANTEAFF. CDR3 DNA sequence: TGCGCCAGCAGTGAGACAGGGGCGAACACTGAAGCTTTCTTT.

This clone appeared a single time. This chain links TRBV6-5 with TRBJ2-7, with 8 bases fitting TRBD2. The CDR3 loop spans 15 amino acids. Looked up from germline, CDR1 is MNHEY and CDR2 is SVGAGI. J gave up 3 bases and V 3 bases, and 7 bases lay outside the gene matches. The CDR3 spells CASSYSAGGYYEQYF. The CDR3 region has the DNA TGTGCCAGCAGTTATTCGGCGGGGGGATACTACGAGCAGTACTTC.

The V and J genes are TRBV19 and TRBJ2-7; D remains unclear. CDR1 and CDR2 (germline): LNHDA, SQIVND (reference sequence). V gave up 2 bases and J gave up 3 bases, with 11 bases separating them. This CDR3 has 14 amino acids. The CDR3 region has the DNA TGTGCCAGTAGTATACAGGCCAGCCTCTACGAGCAGTACTTC. This gives the protein CASSIQASLYEQYF. Full variable domain (rest looked up from reference TRBV19 and TRBJ2-7): DGGITQSPKYLFRKEGQNVTLSCEQNLNHDAMYWYRQDPGQGLRLIYYSQIVNDFQKGDIAEGYSVSREKKESFPLTVTSAQKNPTAFYLCASSIQASLYEQYFGPGTRLTVT.

This chain's CDR3 is CASSIGTGLTANYGYTF. In nucleotides, the CDR3 is TGTGCCAGTAGTATCGGGACAGGACTAACGGCTAACTATGGCTACACCTTC. This sequence joins TRBV19 and TRBJ1-2; 8 bases agree with TRBD1. V was clipped by 3 bases and J by 0 bases; unmatched bases: 9. Per the germline V gene, CDR1 is LNHDA and CDR2 is SQIVND (reference sequence). This CDR3 comprises 17 residues.

The chain recombines TRBV5-6 with TRBJ2-3; no definite D call. Germline assignment: CDR1 SGHDT and CDR2 YYEEEE. With 2 bases removed from V and 3 bases from J, the gap between germline ends came to 16 bases. The length of the CDR3 is 16 residues. The CDR3 region is CASSLSVGRATDTQYF. The CDR3 region has the DNA TGTGCCAGCAGCTTAAGTGTAGGAAGAGCTACAGATACGCAGTATTTT.

This chain joins TRBV6-6 and TRBJ2-7; no firm D call. The V gene's germline CDR1 is MNHNY and CDR2 SVGAGI (reference sequence). V shed 4 bases and J shed 7 bases, with 11 bases lying between them. The CDR3 covers 12 residues. The CDR3 DNA follows: TGTGCCAGCAGTTTGAACCCTGGGGAGCAGTACTTC. It specifies CASSLNPGEQYF.

The V gene is TRBV28, the J gene TRBJ1-2; perhaps TRBD1 as D (6 bases). This CDR3 region has 13 residues. Trimming stripped 2 bases from V and 8 bases from J, with 12 bases between. Per the germline V gene, CDR1 is MDHEN and CDR2 is SYDVKM. The CDR3 spells CASSLRGAGGYTF. Written as DNA, the CDR3 is TGTGCCAGCAGTTTACGGGGGGCCGGGGGCTACACCTTC.

The chain employs TRBV6-1 and TRBJ2-7, with 8 positions matching TRBD1. The germline V gene encodes CDR1 MNHNS and CDR2 SASEGT. The CDR3 sequence is 15 residues long. V dropped 1 base and J dropped 3; count of bases not matched to a gene: 5. The CDR3 DNA is TGTGCCAGCAGTGAAGGCGGACAGGGACTCTACGAGCAGTACTTC. Its translation is CASSEGGQGLYEQYF.

The J gene is TRBJ1-4, the V gene TRBV19, with 8 bases identical to TRBD1. Germline CDR1 and CDR2: LNHDA and SQIVND (reference sequence). V was pared by 8 bases and J by 4 bases, with 6 bases of the junction left unmatched. The CDR3 sequence is 14 residues long. In nucleotides, the CDR3 is TGTGCCAGTGGTCAGGGGGCACTTAATGAAAAACTGTTTTTT. Protein sequence: CASGQGALNEKLFF.

The chain carries TRBV19 and TRBJ2-6, with D uncertain. The CDR3 consists of 16 residues. Germline V gene sequence: CDR1 LNHDA, CDR2 SQIVND (reference sequence). V lost 5 bases and J 0 bases, leaving 11 bases between the germline ends. The CDR3 nucleotides are TGTGCCAGTAGTTTGGACGGCTACTCTGGGGCCAACGTCCTGACTTTC. Its protein is CASSLDGYSGANVLTF.

The chain recombines TRBV6-1 with TRBJ2-7; D is possibly TRBD1 or TRBD2 (5 bases each). The V gene lost 6 bases and the J gene lost 0 bases, with 9 bases spanning the gap. CDR1 and CDR2 from the germline V gene are MNHNS and SASEGT. The CDR3 is 13 amino acids. The CDR3 sequence is CASRGTDSYEQYF. The CDR3 bases are TGTGCCAGCAGAGGGACGGACTCCTACGAGCAGTACTTC.

As to this clone: Other DNA variants within this sample encode the same CDR3. The chain has TRBV27 and TRBJ2-7; D is possibly TRBD2 (5 bases). The V gene's germline CDR1 is MNHEY and CDR2 SMNVEV (reference sequence). V was cut by 5 bases and J by 4 bases, with 9 bases left in between. There are 12 residues in the CDR3. The CDR3 spells CASSPTGYEQYF. The CDR3 DNA follows: TGTGCCAGCAGTCCCACGGGGTACGAGCAGTACTTC.

The chain links TRBV28 to TRBJ2-7; D is possibly TRBD2 (6 bases). This CDR3 contains 14 residues. With 3 bases removed from V and 4 bases from J, the gap between germline ends came to 13 bases. CDR1 and CDR2 (germline): MDHEN, SYDVKM. This CDR3 is CASSFTGVVYEQYF. In DNA, the CDR3 is TGTGCCAGCAGTTTTACGGGGGTCGTTTACGAGCAGTACTTC.

The genes are TRBV4-2 and TRBJ2-2; 9 bases agree with TRBD1. In germline, CDR1 is LGHNA, CDR2 YNFKEQ. The J segment lost 2 bases and the V segment lost 2 bases, leaving 6 bases of the junction unmatched. The CDR3 has 17 residues. The CDR3 DNA sequence: TGTGCCAGCAGCCAAAACCGGGACAGGGTCAACACCGGGGAGCTGTTTTTT. This gives the protein CASSQNRDRVNTGELFF.

The chain links TRBV9 to TRBJ1-5; a weak D match, TRBD1 (5 bases). The germline CDR1 and CDR2 sequences are SGDLS and YYNGEE. The V gene lost 4 bases and the J gene lost 5 bases, with 13 bases spanning the gap. The CDR3 totals 14 residues. The CDR3 DNA sequence: TGTGCCAGCAGCTTCTCCGTGGGGGATCAGCCCCAGCATTTT. Translation gives CASSFSVGDQPQHF.